This section outlines one T cell receptor beta chain sequence together with its context. This entry comes from a study of blood T cell repertoires in COVID-19. Turning to the study itself: There were acute and convalescent COVID-19 samples, and they came from the United States, Italy and Spain. T cells, B-cell-depleted T cells, or PBMCs provided the cDNA or gDNA that served as material.

Authors' processing steps: The assay estimated nucleated cells by amplifying reference gene primers. Clones were sequenced by immunoSEQ multiplex PCR, and TCRdb holds only the in-frame ones, with some missing. V and J calls and clone size are those listed in that table; D and trimming were worked out from the DNA. Among around 260,000 clones, 85% to 90% were seen once, and the ten largest hold 3.6%. Material for sequencing was peripheral blood. The receptor's source is a young man with active or convalescent COVID-19.

In DNA, the CDR3 is TGTGCCAGCAGCGCCGGGACTAGTGCCTACAATGAGCAGTTCTTC. Protein sequence: CASSAGTSAYNEQFF. The chain recombines TRBV21-1 with TRBJ2-1; no DNA check was done on the table's D call, TRBD2. TRBV21-1 counts as a pseudogene. The CDR3 has 15 amino acids.